A single sample gave rise to the 26 T cell receptor beta chains below, sequenced in a study of CD4 T cells in relation to SARS-CoV-2 and coronaviruses. Sequenced by immunoSEQ multiplex PCR; TCRdb stores in-frame clones only, minus some. The repertoire has some 15,000 clones, around 82% of them found once; the top ten carry roughly 15%. CD4+ T cells from unexposed donors were obtained before the COVID-19 pandemic (2011-2018). The cells were cultured for roughly 11 days before CD4+ T cells were isolated. These TCRs' antigens remain unknown. Specimen: CD4+ T cells from PBMCs, cultured in vitro. The receptors come from a human donor in good health.

The rearrangement links TRBV7-9 to TRBJ2-1; 15 bases agree with TRBD2. Losses at the gene ends were 5 bases for V and 0 bases for J; bases not matched to a gene: 5. CDR1 and CDR2 from the germline V gene are SEHNR and FQNEAQ (reference sequence). The CDR3 runs 18 residues. The CDR3 coding sequence is TGTGCCAGCAGCATTGGGACTAGCGGGGGGAGCTCCTACAATGAGCAGTTCTTC. It specifies CASSIGTSGGSSYNEQFF. Together with reference TRBV7-9 and TRBJ2-1, the CDR3 gives the full variable domain: DTGVSQNPRHKITKRGQNVTFRCDPISEHNRLYWYRQTLGQGPEFLTYFQNEAQLEKSRLLSDRFSAERPKGSFSTLEIQRTEQGDSAMYLCASSIGTSGGSSYNEQFFGPGTRLTVL.

J is TRBJ2-2 and V is TRBV5-6; 10 bases line up with TRBD1. The V gene's germline CDR1 is SGHDT and CDR2 YYEEEE. CDR3 length: 16 amino acids. After removal of 5 bases from V and 4 bases from J, the junction contained 8 bases not matched to a gene. The DNA for the CDR3 is TGTGCCAGCAGTTATAGACAGGGGGCTCGCACCGGGGAGCTGTTTTTT. Translated: CASSYRQGARTGELFF.

This chain uses TRBV2 with TRBJ2-1; 9 bases align to TRBD2. CDR3 length: 13 residues. Germline loops: CDR1 SNHLY, CDR2 FYNNEI. The ends lost 7 bases at V and 6 bases at J; junction bases unmatched: 4. Here the CDR3 reads CASNSGRSNEQFF. CDR3 DNA sequence: TGTGCCAGCAATAGCGGGAGATCCAATGAGCAGTTCTTC.

The V call is TRBV3-1 (or the pseudogene TRBV3-2), the J call TRBJ2-5, with D perhaps TRBD1 (5 bases). This CDR3 has 15 residues. The V end was cut by 3 bases, the J end by 5 bases, with 16 bases between. Germline V lookup: CDR1 LGHDT, CDR2 YNNKEL (reference sequence). CDR3 DNA sequence: TGTGCCAGCAGCCAGGGCCAGGGTTTGTGGGAGACCCAGTACTTC. It yields the protein CASSQGQGLWETQYF.

This chain links TRBV15 with TRBJ2-1; weak D call: TRBD1 (6 bases). Germline V gene data show CDR1 as LNHNV and CDR2 as YYDKDF (reference sequence). The CDR3 is 19 amino acids. Trimming left V 0 bases short and J 5 bases short, with 23 bases between. The CDR3 DNA is TGTGCCACCAGCAGAGATCCCTCCCCCCAGGGGTTAAGGGACAATGAGCAGTTCTTC. It codes for CATSRDPSPQGLRDNEQFF.

This chain links TRBV5-1 with TRBJ2-7, with 8 bases identical to TRBD1. The trim removed 5 bases at V and 2 bases at J, leaving 15 bases unmatched. The CDR3 length is 17 residues. Germline lookup yields CDR1 SGHRS and CDR2 YFSETQ. Here the CDR3 reads CASSKTPQGARTYEQYF. The CDR3 bases are TGCGCCAGCAGTAAGACTCCGCAGGGGGCGCGAACCTACGAGCAGTACTTC.

The chain combines TRBV10-3 with TRBJ2-7, with TRBD1 identical over 8 bases. CDR1 and CDR2 (germline): ENHRY, SYGVKD. The CDR3 extends over 16 amino acids. V was clipped by 4 bases and J by 0 bases; unmatched bases: 8. The CDR3 sequence: CAISGLTGASSYEQYF. The DNA of the CDR3 is TGTGCCATCAGTGGGTTGACAGGGGCCAGCTCCTACGAGCAGTACTTC.

The V and J genes are TRBV30 and TRBJ2-7; 7 bases fit TRBD2. Germline CDR1 is GTSNPN and CDR2 is SVGIG (reference sequence). V was clipped by 5 bases and J by 6 bases; unmatched bases: 10. This CDR3 contains 13 residues. The CDR3 DNA is TGTGCCTGGGCCCGGTCAGGGAGGGGCGAGCAGTACTTC. As protein: CAWARSGRGEQYF.

This CDR3 is CATSTPGGVQFF. As DNA, the CDR3 is TGTGCCACCAGCACGCCAGGGGGAGTGCAGTTCTTC. This rearrangement joins TRBV15 to TRBJ2-1; 7 bases are a match to TRBD1. The junction had 6 bases not matched to a gene; V was cut back by 4 bases and J by 12 bases. The length of the CDR3 is 12 residues. Germline values: CDR1 LNHNV, CDR2 YYDKDF (reference sequence). Full variable domain (remainder filled in from reference TRBV15 and TRBJ2-1): DAMVIQNPRYQVTQFGKPVTLSCSQTLNHNVMYWYQQKSSQAPKLLFHYYDKDFNNEADTPDNFQSRRPNTSFCFLDIRSPGLGDTAMYLCATSTPGGVQFFGPGTRLTVL.

This rearrangement joins TRBV7-3 to TRBJ2-1, with 10 bases matching TRBD2. The CDR3 consists of 18 residues. CDR1 and CDR2 (germline): SGHTA, FQGTGA. The V segment lost 2 bases and the J segment 8 bases; nucleotides outside the gene matches: 15. DNA for the CDR3: TGTGCCAGCAGCTTATACCCCGTGACTAGCGGGCCCTCTGATGAGCAGTTCTTC. Protein sequence: CASSLYPVTSGPSDEQFF. Variable domain in full (rest from reference TRBV7-3 and TRBJ2-1): GAGVSQTPSNKVTEKGKYVELRCDPISGHTALYWYRQSLGQGPEFLIYFQGTGAADDSGLPNDRFFAVRPEGSVSTLKIQRTERGDSAVYLCASSLYPVTSGPSDEQFFGPGTRLTVL.

The chain links TRBV3-1 (or the pseudogene TRBV3-2) to TRBJ2-1; 10 nucleotides align to TRBD2. The length of the CDR3 is 15 residues. Germline loops: CDR1 LGHDT, CDR2 YNNKEL (reference sequence). Germline trimming cut 2 bases from V and 9 bases from J; bases unmatched to any gene: 7. The CDR3, as DNA: TGTGCCAGCAGCCAAATCCCTAGCGGGAGAGGTGAGCAGTTCTTC. This translates into CASSQIPSGRGEQFF.

The chain recombines TRBV10-3 with TRBJ2-5; no clear D. The CDR3 runs to 13 residues. Trimming took off 10 bases at V and 1 base at J, with 13 bases between the two ends. The germline V gene encodes CDR1 ENHRY and CDR2 SYGVKD. CDR3 nucleotides: TGTGCCACCCAATCGGAGCGCCAAGAGACCCAGTACTTC. Translation: CATQSERQETQYF.

The chain employs TRBV24-1 and TRBJ1-2; maybe TRBD1 (6 bases). CDR1 and CDR2 from the germline V gene are KGHDR and SFDVKD. The CDR3 totals 14 residues. The V and J ends lost 1 base and 8 bases respectively, with 13 bases between them. This CDR3 is CATSDLGGTIGYTF. The CDR3, as DNA: TGTGCCACCAGTGATTTAGGGGGAACTATCGGCTACACCTTC.

This clone was counted a single time. The chain carries TRBV19 and TRBJ1-2, with a weak D call TRBD1 (5 bases). This CDR3 is built from 14 residues. CDR1 and CDR2 (germline): LNHDA, SQIVND (reference sequence). Trimming removed 4 bases from V and 4 bases from J, with 13 bases in between. The CDR3 DNA is TGTGCCAGTAGTACCCAGGGTTTTGGCTATGGCTACACCTTC. Protein sequence: CASSTQGFGYGYTF.

J is TRBJ1-6 and V is TRBV2; D ambiguous. Trimming shortened V by 5 bases and J by 15 bases, and 14 bases separated the two germline ends. The CDR3 has 12 residues. The germline V gene has CDR1 SNHLY and CDR2 FYNNEI. DNA of the CDR3: TGTGCCAGCAGTTATAACCCCGAACGCCTCCACTTT. Protein sequence: CASSYNPERLHF.

The rearrangement joins TRBV18 to TRBJ2-7; the match to TRBD2 covers 8 bases. The CDR3 is made up of 12 amino acids. The germline V gene encodes CDR1 KGHSH and CDR2 LQKENI. The V gene end was trimmed by 6 bases and the J gene end by 4 bases; junction bases not matched to a gene: 2. The CDR3: CASSGLDYEQYF. CDR3 sequence (DNA): TGTGCCAGCTCGGGACTAGATTACGAGCAGTACTTC.

This sequence joins TRBV5-4 and TRBJ2-7; tentatively, D is TRBD2 (6 bases). The V gene's germline CDR1 is SGHNT and CDR2 YYREEE (reference sequence). Trimming removed 5 bases at V and 4 bases at J, with 16 bases between. This CDR3 has 14 residues. CDR3 sequence: CASRQIPGRYEQYF. CDR3 coding DNA: TGTGCCAGCAGACAAATTCCGGGGAGGTACGAGCAGTACTTC.

The chain links TRBV3-1 (or the pseudogene TRBV3-2) to TRBJ2-1; 12 bases agree with TRBD2. CDR3 length equals 15 residues. The germline V gene encodes CDR1 LGHDT and CDR2 YNNKEL (reference sequence). V shed 6 bases, J shed 5 bases, and the junction held 5 bases outside the gene matches. The CDR3 nucleotides read TGTGCCAGCAGACAGGGACTAGCGGGCCACAATGAGCAGTTCTTC. Amino acids: CASRQGLAGHNEQFF.

The gene calls are TRBV9 and TRBJ1-2; a possible D gene is TRBD1 (6 bases). CDR3 size: 13 residues. Looked up from germline, CDR1 is SGDLS and CDR2 is YYNGEE. The germline V and J ends were trimmed by 2 bases and 5 bases, with 10 bases remaining between them. The CDR3 sequence: CASSVDSLYGYTF. The CDR3 DNA is TGTGCCAGCAGCGTGGACAGTTTATATGGCTACACCTTC. The whole variable domain, remainder taken from reference TRBV9 and TRBJ1-2, is DSGVTQTPKHLITATGQRVTLRCSPRSGDLSVYWYQQSLDQGLQFLIQYYNGEERAKGNILERFSAQQFPDLHSELNLSSLELGDSALYFCASSVDSLYGYTFGSGTRLTVV.

This chain uses TRBV25-1 with TRBJ2-1; D call uncertain. The CDR3 is 14 amino acids. With 5 bases removed from V and 0 bases from J, the gap between germline ends came to 8 bases. From germline, CDR1 is MGHDK and CDR2 SYGVNS. The CDR3 is CASSPRYSYNEQFF. For the CDR3, the DNA is TGTGCCAGCAGTCCTCGCTACTCCTACAATGAGCAGTTCTTC.

V and J are TRBV28 and TRBJ2-7, with a tentative D call TRBD2 (6 bases). V shed 3 bases and J shed 4 bases, with 22 bases lying between them. The CDR3 is 17 residues long. Germline V CDR1 and CDR2: MDHEN, SYDVKM. CDR3: CASSFMPSRTIRYEQYF. The DNA of the CDR3 is TGTGCCAGCAGTTTTATGCCGTCCAGGACTATTAGGTACGAGCAGTACTTC. Combining the CDR3 with reference TRBV28 and TRBJ2-7 gives the whole variable domain DVKVTQSSRYLVKRTGEKVFLECVQDMDHENMFWYRQDPGLGLRLIYFSYDVKMKEKGDIPEGYSVSREKKERFSLILESASTNQTSMYLCASSFMPSRTIRYEQYFGPGTRLTVT.

The J gene is TRBJ2-1, the V gene TRBV5-1, with 9 bases matching TRBD2. Per germline, CDR1 SGHRS and CDR2 YFSETQ. CDR3 length: 15 residues. V was pared by 3 bases and J by 8 bases, with 9 bases of the junction left unmatched. CDR3: CASSYSGSKVYEQFF. In DNA form, the CDR3 reads TGCGCCAGCAGCTATAGCGGGAGTAAGGTCTATGAGCAGTTCTTC. Using reference TRBV5-1 and TRBJ2-1 for the parts outside the CDR3, the full variable domain is KAGVTQTPRYLIKTRGQQVTLSCSPISGHRSVSWYQQTPGQGLQFLFEYFSETQRNKGNFPGRFSGRQFSNSRSEMNVSTLELGDSALYLCASSYSGSKVYEQFFGPGTRLTVL.

CDR3 bases: TGTGCCAGCAGCCCAGAAGTAGAGGGGGCGGCCACCGGGGAGCTGTTTTTT. Protein: CASSPEVEGAATGELFF. V gene TRBV9 combines with J gene TRBJ2-2; 7 nucleotides match TRBD1. The J segment lost 4 bases and the V segment lost 4 bases, leaving 13 bases of the junction unmatched. Germline V gene sequence: CDR1 SGDLS, CDR2 YYNGEE. The CDR3 is made up of 17 amino acids.

This chain uses TRBV4-2 with TRBJ2-1, with TRBD2 as a possible D gene (5 bases). The CDR3 length is 14 residues. Germline loops: CDR1 LGHNA, CDR2 YNFKEQ. V lost 4 bases and J lost 4, with 11 bases in between. This CDR3 is CASSPPGRYNEQFF. In DNA form, the CDR3 reads TGTGCCAGCAGCCCTCCGGGGAGATACAATGAGCAGTTCTTC.

This rearrangement joins TRBV7-9 to TRBJ2-5, with D possibly TRBD1 on 7 matching bases. Germline V lookup: CDR1 SEHNR, CDR2 FQNEAQ (reference sequence). The CDR3 totals 13 residues. The V and J ends lost 3 bases and 5 bases respectively, with 10 bases between them. The CDR3 here is CASSFSGGETQYF. The CDR3, as DNA: TGTGCCAGCAGCTTTTCAGGGGGGGAGACCCAGTACTTC.

The chain employs TRBV5-5 and TRBJ2-7, with 7 bases lining up with TRBD1. From germline, CDR1 is SGHKS and CDR2 YYEKEE (reference sequence). With 4 bases clipped from V and 0 bases from J, the junction kept 4 bases outside the gene matches. The CDR3 is 14 residues long. The CDR3 nucleotides read TGTGCCAGCAGCCAGACAGGGAACTCCTACGAGCAGTACTTC. Translation: CASSQTGNSYEQYF.